This T cell receptor (beta chain) was documented in a study of cytomegalovirus exposure and HLA in healthy donors. The PCR was carried out with 60 Vbeta primers and 13 Jbeta primers. Clones were sequenced by immunoSEQ multiplex PCR, and TCRdb holds only the in-frame ones, with some missing. The data show tens of thousands of clones, 78% seen once. V shed 3 bases, J shed 2 bases, and the junction held 6 bases outside the gene matches. Germline V lookup: CDR1 SEHNR, CDR2 FQNEAQ (reference sequence). This CDR3 has 16 amino acids. Sampled while nominally healthy, donors likely had unrecorded immune exposures. To note about this clone: Its antigen is not known.

Regarding the study as a whole: There were reportedly fewer N-insertions in an Asian-associated ancestry cluster than the roughly 610-donor mean, in a later analysis. Sequencing likely produced, as an artifact, a cluster of highly shared sequence variants. Being indistinguishable, some V segments were excluded, TRBV6-2 and TRBV6-3 among them.

J is TRBJ1-1 and V is TRBV7-9; 10 bases line up with TRBD1. This sequence originates from a woman between 35 and 50 years old in good health and CMV-seronegative. Sequenced sample: PBMCs. The CDR3 DNA reads TGTGCCAGCAGCTTGACAGGGGGCTCTTTTAACACTGAAGCTTTCTTT. This gives the protein CASSLTGGSFNTEAFF.